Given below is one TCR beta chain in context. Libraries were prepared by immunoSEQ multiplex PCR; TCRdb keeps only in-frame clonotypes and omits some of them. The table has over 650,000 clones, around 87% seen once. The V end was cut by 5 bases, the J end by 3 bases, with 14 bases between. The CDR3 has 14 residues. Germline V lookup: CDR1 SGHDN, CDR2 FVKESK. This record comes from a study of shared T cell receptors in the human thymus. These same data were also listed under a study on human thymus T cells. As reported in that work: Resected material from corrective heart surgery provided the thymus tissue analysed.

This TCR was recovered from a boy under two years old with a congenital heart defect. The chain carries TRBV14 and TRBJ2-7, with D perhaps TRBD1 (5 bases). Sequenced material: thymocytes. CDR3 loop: CASSYARAFYEQYF. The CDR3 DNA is TGTGCCAGCAGCTACGCCAGGGCCTTCTACGAGCAGTACTTC.